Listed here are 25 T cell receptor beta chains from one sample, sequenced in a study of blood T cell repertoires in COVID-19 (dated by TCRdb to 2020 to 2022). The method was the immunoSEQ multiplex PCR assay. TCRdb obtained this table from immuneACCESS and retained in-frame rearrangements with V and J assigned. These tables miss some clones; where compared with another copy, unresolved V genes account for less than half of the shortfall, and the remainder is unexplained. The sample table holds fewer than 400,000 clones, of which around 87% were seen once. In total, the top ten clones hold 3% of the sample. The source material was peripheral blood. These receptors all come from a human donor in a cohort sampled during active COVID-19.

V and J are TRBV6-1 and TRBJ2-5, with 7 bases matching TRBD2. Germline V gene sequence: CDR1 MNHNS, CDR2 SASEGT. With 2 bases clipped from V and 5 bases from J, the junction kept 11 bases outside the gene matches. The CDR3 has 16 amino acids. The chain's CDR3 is CASSESYGGSGETQYF. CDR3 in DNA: TGTGCCAGCAGTGAAAGTTACGGGGGTAGCGGGGAGACCCAGTACTTC.

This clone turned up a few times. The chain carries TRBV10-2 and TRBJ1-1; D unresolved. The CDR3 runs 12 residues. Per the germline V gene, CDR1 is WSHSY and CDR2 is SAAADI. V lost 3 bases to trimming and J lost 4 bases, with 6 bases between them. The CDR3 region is CASSDFSTEAFF. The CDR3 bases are TGCGCCAGCAGTGATTTTAGCACTGAAGCTTTCTTT.

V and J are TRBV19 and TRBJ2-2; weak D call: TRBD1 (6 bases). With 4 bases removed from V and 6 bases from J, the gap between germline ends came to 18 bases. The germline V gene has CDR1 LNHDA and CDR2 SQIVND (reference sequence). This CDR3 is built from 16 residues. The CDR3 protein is CASSTPGQHMAGELFF. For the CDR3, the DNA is TGTGCCAGTAGTACCCCTGGACAGCACATGGCCGGGGAGCTGTTTTTT.

CDR3 nucleotides: TGTGCCAGCAGTGCCCGATTGAAGGGGGACGAGCAGTACTTC. Its translation is CASSARLKGDEQYF. The rearrangement uses TRBV27 and TRBJ2-7; D possibly corresponds to TRBD1 (6 bases). Trimming took 5 bases from V and 5 from J, leaving 16 bases between them. Germline V gene data show CDR1 as MNHEY and CDR2 as SMNVEV (reference sequence). The CDR3 spans 14 residues.

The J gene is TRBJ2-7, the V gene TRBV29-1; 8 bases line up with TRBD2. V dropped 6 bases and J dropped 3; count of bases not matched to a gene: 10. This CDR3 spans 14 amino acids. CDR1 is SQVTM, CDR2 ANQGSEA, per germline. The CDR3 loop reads CSVQRTSWGYEQYF. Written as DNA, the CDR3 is TGCAGCGTCCAAAGGACTAGCTGGGGCTACGAGCAGTACTTC.

CDR3 sequence reads: CASSLGTGGFQPQHF. In DNA form, the CDR3 reads TGTGCCAGCAGTTTGGGGACAGGGGGTTTTCAGCCCCAGCATTTT. This chain connects TRBV28 to TRBJ1-5, with 11 bases fitting TRBD1. This CDR3 region has 15 residues. Trimming removed 3 bases from V and 6 bases from J; junction bases left unmatched: 4. In germline, CDR1 is MDHEN, CDR2 SYDVKM.

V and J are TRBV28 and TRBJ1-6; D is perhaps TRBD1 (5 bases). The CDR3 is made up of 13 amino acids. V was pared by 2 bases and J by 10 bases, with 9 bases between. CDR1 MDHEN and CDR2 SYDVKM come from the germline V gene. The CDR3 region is CASSLGAQSPLHF. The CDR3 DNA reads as TGTGCCAGCAGTTTAGGGGCGCAATCACCCCTCCACTTT.

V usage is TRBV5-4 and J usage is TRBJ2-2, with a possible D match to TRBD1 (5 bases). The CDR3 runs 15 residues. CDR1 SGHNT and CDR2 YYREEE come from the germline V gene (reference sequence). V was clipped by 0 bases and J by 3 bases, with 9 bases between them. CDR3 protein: CASSLAAGYTGELFF. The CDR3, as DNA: TGTGCCAGCAGCTTGGCGGCAGGGTACACCGGGGAGCTGTTTTTT. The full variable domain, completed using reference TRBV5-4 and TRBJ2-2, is ETGVTQSPTHLIKTRGQQVTLRCSSQSGHNTVSWYQQALGQGPQFIFQYYREEENGRGNFPPRFSGLQFPNYSSELNVNALELDDSALYLCASSLAAGYTGELFFGEGSRLTVL.

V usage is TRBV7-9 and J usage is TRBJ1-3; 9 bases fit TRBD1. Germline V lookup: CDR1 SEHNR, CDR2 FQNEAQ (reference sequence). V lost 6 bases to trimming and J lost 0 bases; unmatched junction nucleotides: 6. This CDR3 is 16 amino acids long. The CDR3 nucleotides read TGTGCCAGCAGGCCCGGGACAGGGATCTCTGGAAACACCATATATTTT. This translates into CASRPGTGISGNTIYF.

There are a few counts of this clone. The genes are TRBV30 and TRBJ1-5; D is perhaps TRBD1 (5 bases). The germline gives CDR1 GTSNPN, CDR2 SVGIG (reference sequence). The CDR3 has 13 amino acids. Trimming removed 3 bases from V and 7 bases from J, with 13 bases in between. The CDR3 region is CAWSPRTLQPQHF. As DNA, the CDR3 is TGTGCCTGGAGCCCTAGGACATTGCAGCCCCAGCATTTT. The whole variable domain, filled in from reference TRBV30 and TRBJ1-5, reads SQTIHQWPATLVQPVGSPLSLECTVEGTSNPNLYWYRQAAGRGLQLLFYSVGIGQISSEVPQNLSASRPQDRQFILSSKKLLLSDSGFYLCAWSPRTLQPQHFGDGTRLSIL.

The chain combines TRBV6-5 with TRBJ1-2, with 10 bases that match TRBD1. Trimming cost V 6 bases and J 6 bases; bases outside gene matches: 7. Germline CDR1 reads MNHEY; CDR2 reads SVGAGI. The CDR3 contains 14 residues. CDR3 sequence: CASRTPGTGDGYTF. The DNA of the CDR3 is TGTGCCAGCAGGACCCCCGGGACAGGGGATGGCTACACCTTC.

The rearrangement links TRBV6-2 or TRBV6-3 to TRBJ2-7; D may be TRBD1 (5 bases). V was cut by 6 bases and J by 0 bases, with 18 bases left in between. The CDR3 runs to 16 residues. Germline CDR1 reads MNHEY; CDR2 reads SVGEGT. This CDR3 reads CASSMGPRVSSYEQYF. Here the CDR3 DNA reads TGTGCCAGCAGCATGGGGCCCAGGGTTTCCTCCTACGAGCAGTACTTC.

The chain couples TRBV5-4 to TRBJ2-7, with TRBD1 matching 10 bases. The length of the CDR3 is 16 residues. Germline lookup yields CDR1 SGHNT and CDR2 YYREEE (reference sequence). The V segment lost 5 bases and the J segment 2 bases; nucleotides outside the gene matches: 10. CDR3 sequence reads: CASRKTGGPRPYEQYF. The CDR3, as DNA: TGTGCCAGCAGAAAGACAGGGGGCCCGCGACCCTACGAGCAGTACTTC.

The CDR3 coding sequence is TGTGCCAGCAGTCCTGCGGAGGGAGAGACCCAGTACTTC. Its translation is CASSPAEGETQYF. This chain connects TRBV13 to TRBJ2-5, with TRBD2 as a possible D gene (6 bases). The germline gives CDR1 PRHDT, CDR2 FYEKMQ (reference sequence). The CDR3 is 13 amino acids. V gave up 6 bases and J gave up 4 bases, with 12 bases separating them.

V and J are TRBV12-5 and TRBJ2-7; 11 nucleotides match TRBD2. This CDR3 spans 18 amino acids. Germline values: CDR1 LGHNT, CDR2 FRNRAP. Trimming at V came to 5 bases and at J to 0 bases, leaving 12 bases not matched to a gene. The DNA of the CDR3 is TGTGCTAGTGGTCTCCGACTAGCGGGGTTTTCCTCCTCCTACGAGCAGTACTTC. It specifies CASGLRLAGFSSSYEQYF.

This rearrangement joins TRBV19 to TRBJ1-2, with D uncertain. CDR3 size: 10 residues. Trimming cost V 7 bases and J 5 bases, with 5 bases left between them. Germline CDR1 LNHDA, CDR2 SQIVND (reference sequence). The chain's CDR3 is CASICYGYTF. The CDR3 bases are TGTGCCAGTATCTGTTATGGCTACACCTTC.

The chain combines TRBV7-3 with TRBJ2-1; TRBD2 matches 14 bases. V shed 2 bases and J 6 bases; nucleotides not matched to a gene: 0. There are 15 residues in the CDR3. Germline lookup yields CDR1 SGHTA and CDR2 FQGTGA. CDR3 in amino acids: CASSLGTSGSNEQFF. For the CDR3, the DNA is TGTGCCAGCAGCTTAGGGACTAGCGGGAGCAATGAGCAGTTCTTC.

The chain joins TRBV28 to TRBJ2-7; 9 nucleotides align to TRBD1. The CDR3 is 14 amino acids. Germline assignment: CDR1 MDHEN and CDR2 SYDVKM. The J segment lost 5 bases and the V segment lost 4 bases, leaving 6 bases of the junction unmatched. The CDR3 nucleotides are TGTGCCAGCAGTTGGGACAGGGAGGTCCACGAGCAGTACTTC. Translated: CASSWDREVHEQYF. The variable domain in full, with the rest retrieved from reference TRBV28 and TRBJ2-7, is DVKVTQSSRYLVKRTGEKVFLECVQDMDHENMFWYRQDPGLGLRLIYFSYDVKMKEKGDIPEGYSVSREKKERFSLILESASTNQTSMYLCASSWDREVHEQYFGPGTRLTVT.

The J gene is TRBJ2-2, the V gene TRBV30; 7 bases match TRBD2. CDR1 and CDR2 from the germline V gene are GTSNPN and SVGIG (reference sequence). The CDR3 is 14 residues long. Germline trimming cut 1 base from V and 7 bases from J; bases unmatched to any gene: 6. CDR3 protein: CAWSGTRHGGELFF. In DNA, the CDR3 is TGTGCCTGGAGTGGGACTAGACACGGCGGGGAGCTGTTTTTT.

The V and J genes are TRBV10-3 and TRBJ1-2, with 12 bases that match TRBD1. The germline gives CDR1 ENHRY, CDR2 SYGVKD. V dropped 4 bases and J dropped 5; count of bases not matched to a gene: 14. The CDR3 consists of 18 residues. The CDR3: CAISALVKGTGGAYGYTF. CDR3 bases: TGTGCCATCAGTGCTCTCGTTAAAGGGACAGGGGGCGCATATGGCTACACCTTC.

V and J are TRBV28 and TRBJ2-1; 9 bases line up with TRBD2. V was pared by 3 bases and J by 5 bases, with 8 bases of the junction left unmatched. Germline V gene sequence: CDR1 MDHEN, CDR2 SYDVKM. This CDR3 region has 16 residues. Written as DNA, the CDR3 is TGTGCCAGCAGTTTCGCCCCTGGGACTAGCAACAATGAGCAGTTCTTC. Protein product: CASSFAPGTSNNEQFF.

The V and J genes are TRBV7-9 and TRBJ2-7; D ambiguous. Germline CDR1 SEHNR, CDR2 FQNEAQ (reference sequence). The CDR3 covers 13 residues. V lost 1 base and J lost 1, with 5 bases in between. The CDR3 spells CASSLGRSYEQYF. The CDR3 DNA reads TGTGCCAGCAGCTTAGGCAGGTCCTACGAGCAGTACTTC.

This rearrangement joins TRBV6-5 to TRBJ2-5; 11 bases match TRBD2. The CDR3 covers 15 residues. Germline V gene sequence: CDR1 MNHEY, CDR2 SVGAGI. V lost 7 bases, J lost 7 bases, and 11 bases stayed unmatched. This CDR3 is CASTPMGLAGGTQYF. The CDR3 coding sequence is TGTGCCAGCACCCCGATGGGGCTAGCGGGGGGGACCCAGTACTTC.

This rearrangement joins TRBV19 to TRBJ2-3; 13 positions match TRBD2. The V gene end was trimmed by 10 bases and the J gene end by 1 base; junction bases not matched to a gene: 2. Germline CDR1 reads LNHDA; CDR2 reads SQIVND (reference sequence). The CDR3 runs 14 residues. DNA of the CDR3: TGTGCCACCGGACTAGCGGGAGGCACAGATACGCAGTATTTT. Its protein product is CATGLAGGTDTQYF.

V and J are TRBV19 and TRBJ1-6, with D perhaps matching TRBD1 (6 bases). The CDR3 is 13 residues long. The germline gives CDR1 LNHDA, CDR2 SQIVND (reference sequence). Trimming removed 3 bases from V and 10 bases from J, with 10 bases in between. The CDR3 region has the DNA TGTGCCAGTAGTATTAACAGGGACTCACCCCTCCACTTT. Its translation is CASSINRDSPLHF.